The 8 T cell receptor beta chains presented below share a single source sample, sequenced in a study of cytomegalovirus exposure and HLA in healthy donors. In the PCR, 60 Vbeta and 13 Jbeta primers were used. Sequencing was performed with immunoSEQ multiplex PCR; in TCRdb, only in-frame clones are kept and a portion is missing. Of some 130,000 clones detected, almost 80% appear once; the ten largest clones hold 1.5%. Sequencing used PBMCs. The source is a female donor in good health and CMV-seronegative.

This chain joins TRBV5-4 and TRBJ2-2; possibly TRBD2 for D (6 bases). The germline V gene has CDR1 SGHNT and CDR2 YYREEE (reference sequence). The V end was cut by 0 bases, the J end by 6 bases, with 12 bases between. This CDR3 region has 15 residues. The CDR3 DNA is TGTGCCAGCAGCTTGGGACTAGTATCTCCCGGGGAGCTGTTTTTT. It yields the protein CASSLGLVSPGELFF. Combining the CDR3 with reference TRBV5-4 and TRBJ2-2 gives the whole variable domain ETGVTQSPTHLIKTRGQQVTLRCSSQSGHNTVSWYQQALGQGPQFIFQYYREEENGRGNFPPRFSGLQFPNYSSELNVNALELDDSALYLCASSLGLVSPGELFFGEGSRLTVL.

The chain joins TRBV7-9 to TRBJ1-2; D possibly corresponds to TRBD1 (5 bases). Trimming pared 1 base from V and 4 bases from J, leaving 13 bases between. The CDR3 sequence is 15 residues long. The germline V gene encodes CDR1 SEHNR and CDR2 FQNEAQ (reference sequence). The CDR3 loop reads CASSLEGGAGYGYTF. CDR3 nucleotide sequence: TGTGCCAGCAGCTTAGAGGGAGGGGCGGGCTATGGCTACACCTTC.

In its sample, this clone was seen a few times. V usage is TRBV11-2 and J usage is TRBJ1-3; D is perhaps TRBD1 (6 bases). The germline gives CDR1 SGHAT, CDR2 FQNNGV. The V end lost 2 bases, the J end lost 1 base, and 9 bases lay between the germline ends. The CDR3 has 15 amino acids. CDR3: CASSLTGQSGNTIYF. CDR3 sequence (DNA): TGTGCCAGCAGCTTAACAGGGCAATCTGGAAACACCATATATTTT.

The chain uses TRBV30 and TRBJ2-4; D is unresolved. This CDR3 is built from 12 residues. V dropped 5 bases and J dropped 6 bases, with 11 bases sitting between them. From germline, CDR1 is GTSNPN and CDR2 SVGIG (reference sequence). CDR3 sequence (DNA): TGTGCCTGGGGATTGGGCCCAAACATTCAGTACTTC. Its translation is CAWGLGPNIQYF.

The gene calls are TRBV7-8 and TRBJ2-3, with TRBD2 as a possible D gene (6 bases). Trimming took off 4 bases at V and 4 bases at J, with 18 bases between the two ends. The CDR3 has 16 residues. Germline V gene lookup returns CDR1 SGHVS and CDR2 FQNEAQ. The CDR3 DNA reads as TGTGCCAGCAGCTCCCGGACTACCCGTAACCCAGATACGCAGTATTTT. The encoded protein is CASSSRTTRNPDTQYF.

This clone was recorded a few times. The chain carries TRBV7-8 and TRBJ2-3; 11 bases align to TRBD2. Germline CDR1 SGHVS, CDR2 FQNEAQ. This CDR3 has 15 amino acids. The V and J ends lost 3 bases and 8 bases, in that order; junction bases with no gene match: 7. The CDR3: CASSFLSGRAGTQYF. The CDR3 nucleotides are TGTGCCAGCAGCTTTCTTAGCGGGAGGGCCGGTACGCAGTATTTT.

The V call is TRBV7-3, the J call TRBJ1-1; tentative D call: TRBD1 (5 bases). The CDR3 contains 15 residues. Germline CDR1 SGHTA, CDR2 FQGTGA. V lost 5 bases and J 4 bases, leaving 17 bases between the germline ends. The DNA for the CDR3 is TGTGCCAGCAGCCTAGGGGAGGGTCTGGGCACTGAAGCTTTCTTT. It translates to CASSLGEGLGTEAFF.

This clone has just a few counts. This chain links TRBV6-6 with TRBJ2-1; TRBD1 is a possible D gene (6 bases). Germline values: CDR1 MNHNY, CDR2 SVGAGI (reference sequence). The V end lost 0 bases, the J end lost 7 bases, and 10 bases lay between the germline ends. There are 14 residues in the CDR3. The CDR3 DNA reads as TGTGCCAGCAGTTACTCGGACAGTAGGAATGAGCAGTTCTTC. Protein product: CASSYSDSRNEQFF.